This T cell receptor beta chain comes out of a study of blood T cell repertoires in COVID-19. Study summary: The United States, Italy and Spain provided the acute and convalescent COVID-19 samples.

All enrollees were about 18 to 89 years old and from 24 US areas. Which cohort a participant joined came from the clinical history participants gave. The germline V gene encodes CDR1 MDHEN and CDR2 SYDVKM. The CDR3 consists of 13 residues. V was shortened by 7 bases and J by 1 base, with 7 bases between the two germline ends. Per the original methods: From reference gene primer amplification, estimates of nucleated cell counts were derived. Generated by immunoSEQ multiplex PCR, the TCRdb table keeps only in-frame clones and is missing some. D and trimming were read from the DNA, whereas the V and J calls and clone size are those reported in that table. The sample has hundreds of thousands of clones, 87% seen once.

The source of this sequence is a woman between 18 and 29 years old who had recovered from COVID-19. This chain joins TRBV28 and TRBJ2-2; unclear D gene. Sequences were obtained from PBMCs or T cells enriched from blood (not recorded which). CDR3 bases: TGTGCCAGCATAGGCGGGAACACCGGGGAGCTGTTTTTT. Translating it yields CASIGGNTGELFF.